The 30 T cell receptor beta chains below come from one sample, sequenced in a study of breast tumors, draining lymph nodes, adjacent tissues. The lymph nodes were axillary draining lymph nodes from breast cancer patients. Each CDR3 protein is one row after TCRdb ran MiXCR on the multiplex PCR reads. The sample shows 200,000 or so distinct CDR3 sequences, roughly 29% of them seen only once. The sequenced material came from axillary lymph node tissue. Source of these receptors: a female donor with breast cancer. Some clones in this sample may be carry-over from other donors' samples.

The gene calls are TRBV7-2 and TRBJ2-3, with 7 bases lining up with TRBD1. The CDR3 has 13 residues. Unmatched junction bases numbered 3, after V lost 1 base and J lost 8 bases. CDR1 is SGHTA, CDR2 FQGNSA, per germline. CDR3 protein: CASSLEGQLTQYF. In DNA, the CDR3 is TGTGCCAGCAGCTTAGAGGGACAGCTTACGCAGTATTTT. The full variable domain, with the rest looked up from reference TRBV7-2 and TRBJ2-3, is GAGVSQSPSNKVTEKGKDVELRCDPISGHTALYWYRQSLGQGLEFLIYFQGNSAPDKSGLPSDRFSAERTGGSVSTLTIQRTQQEDSAVYLCASSLEGQLTQYFGPGTRLTVL.

In this sample, this clonotype turned up many times. The rearrangement links TRBV7-3 to TRBJ2-5; TRBD1 matches 10 bases. The CDR3 runs 16 residues. Germline V gene data show CDR1 as SGHTA and CDR2 as FQGTGA. J lost 2 bases, V lost 5 bases, and 8 bases had no gene match. The CDR3 bases are TGTGCCAGCAGCCTCCTGGTGGGACAGGGGCAAGAGACCCAGTACTTC. Its protein product is CASSLLVGQGQETQYF.

This clonotype came up many times. The CDR3 DNA reads TGTGCCAGCAGCCGCGGGACAGGGGAGGGCGATACGCAGTATTTT. Amino acids: CASSRGTGEGDTQYF. The chain has TRBV2 and TRBJ2-3, with 10 bases identical to TRBD1. From germline, CDR1 is SNHLY and CDR2 FYNNEI. With 6 bases clipped from V and 6 bases from J, the junction kept 9 bases outside the gene matches. CDR3 length: 15 amino acids.

The J gene is TRBJ2-7, the V gene TRBV7-7; TRBD2 might be the D (5 bases). Germline V lookup: CDR1 SSHAT, CDR2 FNYEAQ (reference sequence). The CDR3 extends over 14 amino acids. The CDR3 protein is CASEGKETFHEQYV. The CDR3 nucleotides read TGTGCTAGCGAAGGGAAGGAAACGTTCCACGAGCAGTACGTC.

As regards this clonotype: A read error may be the cause here, since a much bigger clone is one base away. The chain joins TRBV20-1 to TRBJ2-7; 16 nucleotides align to TRBD2. CDR1 is DFQATT and CDR2 is SNEGSKA in the germline V gene (reference sequence). The V and J ends lost 0 bases and 7 bases, in that order; junction bases with no gene match: 3. The CDR3 loop spans 15 amino acids. CDR3 nucleotides: TGCAGTGCTAGAGATGGGACTAGCGGGGGGGGTGAGCAGTACTTC. Protein sequence: CSARDGTSGGGEQYF.

A few counts support this clonotype. J is TRBJ1-1 and V is TRBV6-5; a weak D match, TRBD1 (5 bases). Germline values: CDR1 MNHEY, CDR2 SVGAGI. The V gene lost 6 bases and the J gene lost 5 bases, with 22 bases spanning the gap. The length of the CDR3 is 16 residues. The CDR3 region has the DNA TGTGCCAGCAGCCTCGAAAGGGGCGTATTGGGGACTGAAGCTTTCTTT. It specifies CASSLERGVLGTEAFF.

This clonotype was found many times. The chain has TRBV5-1 and TRBJ1-6; the D is unclear. V was shortened by 0 bases and J by 0 bases, with 19 bases between the two germline ends. Germline V gene lookup returns CDR1 SGHRS and CDR2 YFSETQ. The CDR3 has 20 residues. CDR3 bases: TGCGCCAGCAGCTTGGCCGTCCAGGAATCCACCGTCTCCTATAATTCACCCCTCCACTTT. Translating it yields CASSLAVQESTVSYNSPLHF.

As regards this clonotype: This may be a read error, as it is one base from a much larger clone. This CDR3 fails to terminate in the conserved phenylalanine or tryptophan, so it likely reflects a read error. The genes are TRBV20-1 and TRBJ1-1; D gene uncertain. The V gene lost 6 bases and the J gene lost 4 bases, with 15 bases spanning the gap. The CDR3 loop spans 13 amino acids. From germline, CDR1 is DFQATT and CDR2 SNEGSKA (reference sequence). The CDR3 DNA reads TGCAGTGCCAGGAGAGGAGGAGGCACTGAAGCTTTCTTG. Translating it yields CSARRGGGTEAFL.

This clonotype came up many times. CDR3 amino acids: CASSLGTSQETQYF. For the CDR3, the DNA is TGCGCCAGCAGCTTGGGCACTTCTCAAGAGACCCAGTACTTC. V usage is TRBV5-1 and J usage is TRBJ2-5; no reliable D call. Germline V gene lookup returns CDR1 SGHRS and CDR2 YFSETQ. V lost 0 bases to trimming and J lost 2 bases, with 8 bases between them. The CDR3 is made up of 14 amino acids.

There are many counts of this clonotype. The chain joins TRBV19 to TRBJ1-5; D is uncertain. The CDR3 is 12 amino acids. CDR1 LNHDA and CDR2 SQIVND come from the germline V gene (reference sequence). V dropped 8 bases and J dropped 2 bases, with 7 bases sitting between them. CDR3 amino acids: CASGVGNQPQHF. The CDR3 bases are TGTGCCAGTGGGGTAGGCAATCAGCCCCAGCATTTT. The variable domain in full, completed from reference TRBV19 and TRBJ1-5, reads DGGITQSPKYLFRKEGQNVTLSCEQNLNHDAMYWYRQDPGQGLRLIYYSQIVNDFQKGDIAEGYSVSREKKESFPLTVTSAQKNPTAFYLCASGVGNQPQHFGDGTRLSIL.

Only a few counts were recorded for this clonotype. This may be a read error: a much more frequent sequence differs by one nucleotide. The rearrangement links TRBV20-1 to TRBJ1-5; D might be TRBD1 (5 bases). CDR1 and CDR2 from the germline V gene are DFQATT and SNEGSKA (reference sequence). CDR3 length: 14 amino acids. The CDR3 is CSARDPGSNPPQHF. The DNA of the CDR3 is TGCAGTGCTAGAGATCCAGGGAGCAATCCGCCCCAGCATTTT.

This clonotype was seen repeatedly, ten times or more. The V call is TRBV20-1, the J call TRBJ2-7; D is unclear. The V and J ends lost 3 bases and 4 bases respectively, with 19 bases between them. This CDR3 is built from 15 residues. CDR1 DFQATT and CDR2 SNEGSKA come from the germline V gene (reference sequence). The CDR3 sequence is CSASPPRGDQYEQYF. The CDR3, as DNA: TGCAGTGCTAGCCCCCCCCGCGGAGATCAGTACGAGCAGTACTTC.

The chain is built from TRBV7-2 and TRBJ2-3; the match to TRBD2 covers 9 bases. With 4 bases clipped from V and 4 bases from J, the junction kept 9 bases outside the gene matches. The germline gives CDR1 SGHTA, CDR2 FQGNSA. The CDR3 contains 16 residues. The CDR3 nucleotides read TGTGCCAGCAGCTCGCACTCAGCGGGAGGTGCAGATACGCAGTATTTT. Protein: CASSSHSAGGADTQYF.

This sequence joins TRBV19 and TRBJ2-5; the match to TRBD2 covers 10 bases. Germline CDR1 LNHDA, CDR2 SQIVND (reference sequence). The CDR3 is made up of 15 amino acids. The trim removed 4 bases at V and 9 bases at J, leaving 11 bases unmatched. CDR3 in amino acids: CASSTQGTSVEAQYF. The CDR3 DNA is TGTGCCAGTAGTACACAGGGGACTAGCGTGGAGGCCCAGTACTTC.

This chain links TRBV10-3 with TRBJ1-4; D call uncertain. V shed 0 bases and J shed 0 bases, with 2 bases lying between them. Germline V lookup: CDR1 ENHRY, CDR2 SYGVKD. This CDR3 comprises 14 residues. This CDR3 reads CAISESATNEKLFF. Here the CDR3 DNA reads TGTGCCATCAGTGAGTCAGCAACTAATGAAAAACTGTTTTTT.

This clonotype was recorded many times. At one boundary the junction diverges from the germline segment, which might be a read error. This chain connects TRBV20-1 to TRBJ1-2, with D perhaps TRBD1 (5 bases). The CDR3 runs to 12 residues. Germline V gene data show CDR1 as DFQATT and CDR2 as SNEGSKA (reference sequence). CDR3 DNA: TGCAGTGCCGGCGAGGGGTTAGGTGGCTCCACCTTC. It specifies CSAGEGLGGSTF.

Worth noting for this clonotype: This may be a read error, as it is one base from a much larger clone. The chain couples TRBV5-4 to TRBJ2-5; no clear D gene. CDR1 SGHNT and CDR2 YYREEE come from the germline V gene (reference sequence). The CDR3 covers 16 residues. Trimming shortened V by 4 bases and J by 4 bases, and 20 bases separated the two germline ends. CDR3 in amino acids: CASSARTAPTSETQYF. In nucleotides, the CDR3 is TGTGCCAGCAGCGCACGAACGGCCCCTACTTCAGAGACCCAGTACTTC.

This clonotype was detected only a few times. The gene calls are TRBV7-9 and TRBJ2-2; a possible D gene is TRBD2 (6 bases). Looked up from germline, CDR1 is SEHNR and CDR2 is FQNEAQ (reference sequence). The CDR3 is 15 amino acids. V was trimmed by 0 bases and J by 2 bases, leaving 7 bases between them. CDR3 bases: TGTGCCAGCAGCTTAGCTAGCGGTAACACCGGGGAGCTGTTTTTT. This encodes CASSLASGNTGELFF.

This chain uses TRBV12-3 or TRBV12-4 with TRBJ1-1, with TRBD1 matching 7 bases. V dropped 5 bases and J dropped 8; count of bases not matched to a gene: 11. This CDR3 is 14 amino acids long. The CDR3: CASSETRDSGEAFF. DNA for the CDR3: TGTGCCAGCAGTGAAACCCGGGACAGTGGAGAAGCTTTCTTT.

This clonotype was recorded at least ten times. CDR3 sequence: CASSRTGFDTQYF. The DNA for the CDR3 is TGTGCCAGCAGTCGCACAGGGTTTGATACGCAGTATTTT. This chain connects TRBV7-2 to TRBJ2-3; tentatively, D is TRBD1 (6 bases). Germline CDR1 is SGHTA and CDR2 is FQGNSA. With 6 bases removed from V and 6 bases from J, the gap between germline ends came to 13 bases. This CDR3 has 13 residues.

On this clonotype: A much bigger clone sits one base away, suggesting this may be a read error. The chain recombines TRBV6-1 with TRBJ1-2, with D maybe TRBD1 (5 bases). CDR3 length: 14 residues. CDR1 MNHNS and CDR2 SASEGT come from the germline V gene. The CDR3 DNA sequence: TGTGCCGGCAGTCAGGGAGGGACTAACTATGGCTACACCTTC. This codes for CAGSQGGTNYGYTF.

This clonotype was observed many times. This chain links TRBV11-2 with TRBJ1-5; TRBD1 is a possible D gene (6 bases). The CDR3 contains 15 residues. Per the germline V gene, CDR1 is SGHAT and CDR2 is FQNNGV. Trimming left V 5 bases short and J 5 bases short, with 16 bases between. CDR3 amino acids: CASSPSGTPDQPQHF. In DNA, the CDR3 is TGTGCCAGCAGCCCATCAGGGACACCAGATCAGCCCCAGCATTTT.

A remark on this clonotype: Since no conserved phenylalanine or tryptophan closes the CDR3, a read error is the likely cause. The V call is TRBV9, the J call TRBJ2-1, with TRBD2 identical over 10 bases. The ends lost 2 bases at V and 1 base at J; junction bases unmatched: 3. CDR1 SGDLS and CDR2 YYNGEE come from the germline V gene. The CDR3 sequence is 16 residues long. The CDR3 nucleotides read TGTGCCAGCAGCGTGCTAGCGGGAGTGTCCTACAATGAGCAGTTCAGA. Protein product: CASSVLAGVSYNEQFR.

Notes on this clonotype: A much larger clone sits a single nucleotide away, making a read error possible. The chain uses TRBV12-3 or TRBV12-4 and TRBJ1-2, with 8 positions matching TRBD1. The CDR3 extends over 14 amino acids. J gave up 8 bases and V 3 bases, and 8 bases lay outside the gene matches. The CDR3 loop is CASSFATGAKGYTF. CDR3 in DNA: TGTGCCAGCAGTTTCGCGACAGGGGCGAAAGGCTACACCTTC.

The chain is built from TRBV20-1 and TRBJ2-1; D remains ambiguous. CDR1 is DFQATT, CDR2 SNEGSKA, per germline (reference sequence). This CDR3 has 13 amino acids. V gave up 5 bases and J gave up 15 bases, with 23 bases separating them. Here the CDR3 reads CSASLSSYNARFF. The CDR3 DNA follows: TGCAGTGCTTCCCTGAGCTCCTACAATGCGCGGTTCTTC.

A note on this clonotype: The conserved phenylalanine or tryptophan normally closing the CDR3 is absent here, so this likely arose from a read error. The V gene is TRBV6-6, the J gene TRBJ2-1, with a weak D call TRBD2 (8 bases). V shed 1 base and J shed 9 bases, with 16 bases lying between them. This CDR3 has 15 amino acids. CDR1 and CDR2 (germline): MNHNY, SVGAGI (reference sequence). The CDR3 loop reads CASSYYSGGDSEQFL. The CDR3 region has the DNA TGTGCCAGCAGTTACTATTCGGGAGGGGACAGTGAGCAGTTCCTC.

This clonotype was recorded at least ten times. The gene calls are TRBV6-5 and TRBJ2-2; no definite D call. Trimming shortened V by 5 bases and J by 3 bases, and 22 bases separated the two germline ends. The CDR3 is 18 residues long. Per germline, CDR1 MNHEY and CDR2 SVGAGI. CDR3: CASSMVRPMPPDTGELFF. CDR3 DNA: TGTGCCAGCAGTATGGTCCGGCCGATGCCCCCGGACACCGGGGAGCTGTTTTTT.

The chain combines TRBV28 with TRBJ1-1, with TRBD1 as a possible D gene (5 bases). Per germline, CDR1 MDHEN and CDR2 SYDVKM. Trimming shortened V by 4 bases and J by 0 bases, and 9 bases separated the two germline ends. This CDR3 spans 14 amino acids. CDR3 residues: CASSSDIVNTEAFF. Here the CDR3 DNA reads TGTGCCAGCAGTTCGGACATTGTGAACACTGAAGCTTTCTTT.

J is TRBJ1-2 and V is TRBV4-1, with a tentative D call TRBD1 (5 bases). Trimming removed 0 bases from V and 9 bases from J, with 11 bases in between. The CDR3 is made up of 13 amino acids. Per germline, CDR1 MGHRA and CDR2 YSYEKL. CDR3 sequence (DNA): TGCGCCAGCAGCCAAGATTGGAGGGGTAGCTACACCTTC. Its translation is CASSQDWRGSYTF.

This chain uses TRBV20-1 with TRBJ2-3; TRBD1 agrees at 7 bases. The CDR3 extends over 13 amino acids. Germline CDR1 and CDR2: DFQATT and SNEGSKA (reference sequence). Germline trimming cut 4 bases from V and 3 bases from J; bases unmatched to any gene: 4. CDR3 residues: CSATRQGTDTQYF. CDR3 DNA: TGCAGTGCTACTCGACAGGGAACAGATACGCAGTATTTT.